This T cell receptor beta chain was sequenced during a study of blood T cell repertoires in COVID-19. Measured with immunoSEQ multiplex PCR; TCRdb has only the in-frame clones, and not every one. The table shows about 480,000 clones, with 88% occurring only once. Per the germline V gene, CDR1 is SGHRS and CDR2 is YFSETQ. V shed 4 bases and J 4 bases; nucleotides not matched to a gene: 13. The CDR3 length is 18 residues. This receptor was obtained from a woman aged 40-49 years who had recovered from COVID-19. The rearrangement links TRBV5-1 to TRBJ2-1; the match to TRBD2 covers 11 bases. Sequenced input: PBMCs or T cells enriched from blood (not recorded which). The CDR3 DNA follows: TGCGCCAGCAGCAATTTAGCGGGAGGGCCCCCCCTTTACAATGAGCAGTTCTTC. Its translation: CASSNLAGGPPLYNEQFF. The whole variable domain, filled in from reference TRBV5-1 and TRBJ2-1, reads KAGVTQTPRYLIKTRGQQVTLSCSPISGHRSVSWYQQTPGQGLQFLFEYFSETQRNKGNFPGRFSGRQFSNSRSEMNVSTLELGDSALYLCASSNLAGGPPLYNEQFFGPGTRLTVL.